Described below is a single T cell receptor beta chain sequence and its context. The antigen remains unidentified. Produced via immunoSEQ multiplex PCR; TCRdb's table is partial and in-frame only. The sample includes around 50,000 clones, 80% to 90% of them seen just once. The CDR3 length is 17 residues. Trimming removed 4 bases from V and 7 bases from J, with 26 bases in between. Germline CDR1 reads SGHDN; CDR2 reads FVKESK. The entry originates in a study of T cell responses to AZD1222 COVID-19 vaccine. Study conclusions and caveats: The donor cohort was predominantly white British with a female majority, and clonal diversity may have been underestimated.

This TCR was sampled from an adult in good health. The specimen comprised peripheral blood, sampled on day 0 of AZD1222 vaccination. J is TRBJ2-7 and V is TRBV14; no firm D call. The DNA of the CDR3 is TGTGCCAGCAGCCCTTCTTTAGGACGAGTAGGGCGTATGGAGCAGTACTTC. It encodes CASSPSLGRVGRMEQYF.